This T cell receptor beta chain was obtained from a study of cytomegalovirus exposure and HLA in healthy donors. Study observations and caveats: The likely origin of a cluster of highly shared sequence variants was a sequencing artifact.

This clone occurred a few times. Antigen: not known. The germline V gene encodes CDR1 MNHNS and CDR2 SASEGT. Trimming stripped 8 bases from V and 5 bases from J, with 6 bases between. The CDR3 is 10 amino acids. The PCR ran on 60 Vbeta and 13 Jbeta primers. Data came from immunoSEQ multiplex PCR; TCRdb stores just in-frame clones and leaves some out. The sample includes under 200,000 clones, 65% to 80% of them seen just once. This rearrangement joins TRBV6-1 to TRBJ2-5, with no clear D. The sequenced sample consisted of PBMCs. The origin of this receptor is a woman aged 40 to 55 in good health and CMV-seronegative. CDR3 sequence: CASGAETQYF. In DNA form, the CDR3 reads TGTGCCAGCGGAGCGGAGACCCAGTACTTC.